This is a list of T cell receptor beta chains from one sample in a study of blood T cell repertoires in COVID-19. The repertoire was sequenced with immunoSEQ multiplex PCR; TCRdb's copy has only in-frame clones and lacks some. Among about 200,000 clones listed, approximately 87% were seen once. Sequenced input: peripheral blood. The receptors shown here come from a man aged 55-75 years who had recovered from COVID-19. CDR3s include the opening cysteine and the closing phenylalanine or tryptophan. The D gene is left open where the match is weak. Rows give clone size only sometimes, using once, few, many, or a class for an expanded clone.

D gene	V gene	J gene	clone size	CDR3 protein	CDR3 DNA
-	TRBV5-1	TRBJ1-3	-	CASTDAGAGNTIYF	TGCGCCAGCACGGACGCAGGGGCTGGAAACACCATATATTTT
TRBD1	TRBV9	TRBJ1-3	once	CASSLADRAGNTIYF	TGTGCCAGCAGCTTAGCCGACAGGGCTGGAAACACCATATATTTT
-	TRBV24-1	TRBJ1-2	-	CATSDSVTANRGYTF	TGTGCCACCAGTGACTCGGTTACAGCTAATCGGGGCTACACCTTC
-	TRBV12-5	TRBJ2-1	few	CASGTNGEQFF	TGTGCTAGTGGTACTAACGGGGAGCAGTTCTTC
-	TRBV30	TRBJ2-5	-	CAWATETQYF	TGTGCCTGGGCTACAGAGACCCAGTACTTC
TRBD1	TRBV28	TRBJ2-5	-	CASSFDRGRTQYF	TGTGCCAGCAGTTTCGACAGGGGGAGGACCCAGTACTTC
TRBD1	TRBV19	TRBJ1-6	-	CASTLTGGVSPLHF	TGTGCCAGTACCCTAACAGGGGGAGTTTCACCCCTCCACTTT
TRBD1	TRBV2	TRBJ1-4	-	CAGRTGREKLFF	TGTGCCGGACGGACAGGGCGCGAAAAACTGTTTTTT
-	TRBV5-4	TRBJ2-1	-	CASSQGQYNEQFF	TGTGCCAGCAGCCAAGGACAGTACAATGAGCAGTTCTTC
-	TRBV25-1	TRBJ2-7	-	CASSYSGLPAYEQYF	TGTGCCAGCAGTTACTCGGGACTGCCGGCCTACGAGCAGTACTTC
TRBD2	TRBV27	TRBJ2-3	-	CASSLRVRGAGDTQYF	TGTGCCAGCAGTTTAAGAGTGCGGGGGGCCGGGGATACGCAGTATTTT
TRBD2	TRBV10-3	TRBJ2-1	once	CAISESGPGGGNNEQFF	TGTGCCATCAGTGAGTCGGGCCCGGGCGGGGGAAACAATGAGCAGTTCTTC
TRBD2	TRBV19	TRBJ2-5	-	CASSTGTSGGEETQYF	TGTGCCAGTAGTACCGGGACTAGCGGGGGAGAAGAGACCCAGTACTTC
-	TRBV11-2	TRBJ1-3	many	CASSPPISNTIYF	TGTGCCAGCAGCCCCCCTATAAGTAACACCATATATTTT
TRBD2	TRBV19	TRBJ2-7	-	CASSHRGAGGRREQYF	TGTGCCAGTAGTCATAGGGGAGCGGGAGGTCGCAGGGAGCAGTACTTC
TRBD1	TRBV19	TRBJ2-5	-	CASRGTGGRKETQYF	TGTGCCAGTAGGGGGACAGGGGGCAGGAAGGAGACCCAGTACTTC
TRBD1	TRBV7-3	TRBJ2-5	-	CASSFNPTGLETQYF	TGTGCCAGCAGCTTTAATCCGACAGGGCTAGAGACCCAGTACTTC
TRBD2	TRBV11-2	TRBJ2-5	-	CASSLGASGNQETQYF	TGTGCCAGCAGCTTAGGGGCTAGCGGGAACCAAGAGACCCAGTACTTC
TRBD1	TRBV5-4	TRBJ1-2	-	CASSADRGLTSGYTF	TGTGCCAGCAGCGCAGACAGGGGGCTTACGAGTGGCTACACCTTC
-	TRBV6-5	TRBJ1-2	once	CASSYSGTYGYTF	TGTGCCAGCAGTTATTCAGGGACTTACGGCTACACCTTC
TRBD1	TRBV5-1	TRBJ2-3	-	CASSPGTGFQEAQYF	TGCGCCAGCTCCCCCGGGACAGGGTTTCAAGAGGCGCAGTATTTT
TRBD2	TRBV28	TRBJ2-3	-	CASGRRTSGRGDTQYF	TGTGCCAGCGGTAGGAGGACTAGCGGGAGGGGAGATACGCAGTATTTT
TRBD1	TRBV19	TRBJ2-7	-	CASSTGQGRAYEQYF	TGTGCCAGTAGTACGGGACAGGGTAGGGCCTACGAGCAGTACTTC
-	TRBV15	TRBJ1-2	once	CATGTLYYGYTF	TGTGCCACCGGCACCCTATACTATGGCTACACCTTC
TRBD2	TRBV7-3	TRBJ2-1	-	CASSQRRGRVDEQFF	TGTGCCAGCAGCCAAAGGCGGGGGAGGGTCGATGAGCAGTTCTTC
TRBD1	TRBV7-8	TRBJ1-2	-	CASSIGQGFGYGYTF	TGTGCCAGCAGCATAGGACAGGGTTTCGGCTATGGCTACACCTTC
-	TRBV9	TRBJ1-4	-	CASSPGVVGPFRKLFF	TGTGCCAGCAGCCCAGGGGTAGTTGGTCCGTTTCGCAAACTGTTTTTT
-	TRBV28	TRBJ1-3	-	CASSNRGSGNTIYF	TGTGCCAGCAGTAACCGCGGCTCTGGAAACACCATATATTTT
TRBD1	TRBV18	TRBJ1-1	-	CASSPQRQGGTEAFF	TGTGCCAGCTCACCTCAGAGACAGGGGGGCACTGAAGCTTTCTTT
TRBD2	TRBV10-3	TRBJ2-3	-	CAISRTSGESTDTQYF	TGTGCCATCAGTAGGACTAGCGGGGAGAGCACAGATACGCAGTATTTT
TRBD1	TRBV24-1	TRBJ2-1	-	CATSKGTGNYNEQFF	TGTGCCACCAGCAAAGGGACAGGAAATTACAATGAGCAGTTCTTC
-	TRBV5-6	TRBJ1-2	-	CASSLVQGQNYGYTF	TGTGCCAGCAGCTTGGTCCAGGGCCAGAACTATGGCTACACCTTC
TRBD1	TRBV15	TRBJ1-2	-	CATSPTGESGYTF	TGTGCCACCAGCCCGACAGGGGAAAGTGGCTACACCTTC